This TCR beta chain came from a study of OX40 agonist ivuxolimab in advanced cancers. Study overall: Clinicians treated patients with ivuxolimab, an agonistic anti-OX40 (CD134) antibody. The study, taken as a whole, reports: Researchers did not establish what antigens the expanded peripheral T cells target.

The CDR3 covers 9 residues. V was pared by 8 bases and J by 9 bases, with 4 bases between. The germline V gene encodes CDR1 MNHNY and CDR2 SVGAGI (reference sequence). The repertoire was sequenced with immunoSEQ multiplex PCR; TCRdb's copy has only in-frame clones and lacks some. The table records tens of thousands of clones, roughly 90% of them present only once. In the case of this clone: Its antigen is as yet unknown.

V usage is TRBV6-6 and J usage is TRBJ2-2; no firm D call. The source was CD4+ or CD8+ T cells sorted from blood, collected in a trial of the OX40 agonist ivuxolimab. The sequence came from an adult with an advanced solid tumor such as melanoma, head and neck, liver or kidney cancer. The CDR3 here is CASGRELFF. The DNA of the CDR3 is TGTGCCAGCGGGAGGGAGCTGTTTTTT.